The rows below give T cell receptor beta chains drawn from one sample of a study of shared clonotypes between healthy human individuals. Generated by immunoSEQ multiplex PCR, the TCRdb table keeps only in-frame clones and is missing some. The repertoire holds some 510,000 clones, with 60% to 85% as singletons. Specimen: PBMCs. These receptors all stem from a woman between 40 and 50 years old in good health. Some clones in this sample may be carry-over from other donors' samples. Both conserved end residues are part of each CDR3. D genes are given only for firm matches. Clone size is stated in some rows and not others, as once, few, many or a class when expanded.

D gene	clone size	V gene	CDR3 length	J gene	CDR3 protein	CDR3 DNA
TRBD1	-	TRBV5-1	16	TRBJ2-7	CASSWGQGSPSYEQYF	TGCGCCAGCAGCTGGGGACAGGGTTCCCCCTCCTACGAGCAGTACTTC
-	-	TRBV4-1	16	TRBJ1-2	CASSQAGQTTPYGYTF	TGCGCCAGCAGCCAGGCTGGACAGACTACTCCCTATGGCTACACCTTC
-	-	TRBV9	15	TRBJ2-7	CASSVEGWADSQQYF	TGTGCCAGCAGCGTAGAGGGATGGGCGGATTCGCAGCAGTACTTC
TRBD1	-	TRBV13	19	TRBJ2-5	CASSLGRGGKGASLETQYF	TGTGCCAGCAGCTTAGGCCGAGGGGGCAAGGGGGCAAGTTTAGAGACCCAGTACTTC
-	-	TRBV5-1	12	TRBJ2-2	CASSLGSGELFF	TGCGCCAGCAGCTTGGGCTCCGGGGAGCTGTTTTTT
TRBD2	many	TRBV19	15	TRBJ2-1	CASSIGLADYNEQFF	TGTGCCAGTAGTATAGGACTAGCGGATTACAATGAGCAGTTCTTC
-	-	TRBV5-4	15	TRBJ1-1	CASSPGRGGGTEAFF	TGTGCCAGCAGCCCCGGTAGAGGGGGAGGCACTGAAGCTTTCTTT
-	-	TRBV30	13	TRBJ2-2	CAWSVLAPGELFF	TGTGCCTGGAGTGTACTGGCTCCCGGGGAGCTGTTTTTT
TRBD2	-	TRBV6-1	15	TRBJ2-3	CASSEGRLAGQSQYF	TGTGCCAGCAGTGAAGGAAGACTAGCGGGCCAAAGCCAGTATTTT
-	-	TRBV15	15	TRBJ2-7	CATSRGGGGSYEQYF	TGTGCCACCAGCAGAGGTGGAGGGGGCTCCTACGAGCAGTACTTC
-	once	TRBV4-1	14	TRBJ2-1	CASSQAPVAHEQFF	TGCGCCAGCAGTCAAGCCCCCGTCGCCCATGAGCAGTTCTTC
-	-	TRBV4-2	13	TRBJ1-1	CASSQDFRTEAFF	TGTGCCAGCAGCCAAGATTTTCGGACTGAAGCTTTCTTT
TRBD2	-	TRBV27	16	TRBJ2-3	CASSLRWTSGSDTQYF	TGTGCCAGCAGTTTACGCTGGACTAGCGGGAGTGATACGCAGTATTTT
TRBD1	-	TRBV5-1	16	TRBJ2-4	CASSLGNTGGQDIQYF	TGCGCCAGCAGCTTGGGGAACACAGGGGGTCAGGACATTCAGTACTTC
-	once	TRBV6-5	11	TRBJ1-1	CASMRGTEAFF	TGTGCCAGCATGAGAGGGACTGAAGCTTTCTTT
-	once	TRBV27	14	TRBJ2-5	CASPPPGKWETQYF	TGTGCCAGCCCCCCTCCGGGGAAATGGGAGACCCAGTACTTC
TRBD1	-	TRBV5-4	15	TRBJ1-4	CASSLGQGRDEKLFF	TGTGCCAGCAGCTTGGGACAGGGGCGGGATGAAAAACTGTTTTTT
-	-	TRBV19	15	TRBJ1-2	CASSIGPWMMDGYTF	TGTGCCAGTAGTATAGGGCCGTGGATGATGGATGGCTACACCTTC
-	-	TRBV5-4	16	TRBJ2-6	CASSLAKGRGANVLTF	TGTGCCAGCAGCTTGGCCAAAGGCCGTGGGGCCAACGTCCTGACTTTC
-	few	TRBV12-2	15	TRBJ2-1	CASRRIAGGPNEQFF	TGTGCAAGTCGCCGTATAGCGGGAGGGCCCAATGAGCAGTTCTTC
-	-	TRBV5-6	13	TRBJ1-1	CASSLGMNTEAFF	TGTGCCAGCAGCTTGGGGATGAACACTGAAGCTTTCTTT
TRBD1	-	TRBV29-1	12	TRBJ2-5	CSVVPTGKTQYF	TGCAGCGTGGTACCGACAGGGAAGACCCAGTACTTC